Listed here are 16 T cell receptor beta chains from one sample, sequenced in a study of cytomegalovirus exposure and HLA in healthy donors. Repertoires were generated with immunoSEQ multiplex PCR, while TCRdb's copy carries only in-frame clones and drops some. The sample has about 240,000 clones, around 85% seen once. Sequenced sample: PBMCs. These receptor sequences come from a woman younger than 45 in good health and CMV-seropositive.

V gene TRBV7-9 combines with J gene TRBJ1-4, with 9 positions matching TRBD1. The CDR3 consists of 19 residues. Per the germline V gene, CDR1 is SEHNR and CDR2 is FQNEAQ (reference sequence). V trimming: 5 bases; J trimming: 3 bases; junction bases outside the gene matches: 16. CDR3 DNA sequence: TGTGCCAGCAGCCCCCGGGGACAGGGTAAGACGAGGGCTAATGAAAAACTGTTTTTT. The encoded protein is CASSPRGQGKTRANEKLFF.

The rearrangement joins TRBV6-6 to TRBJ2-7; TRBD2 matches 11 bases. J lost 4 bases, V lost 2 bases, and 1 base had no gene match. Germline CDR1 MNHNY, CDR2 SVGAGI (reference sequence). This CDR3 spans 14 amino acids. The CDR3 loop is CASSYTSGSYEQYF. As DNA, the CDR3 is TGTGCCAGCAGTTACACTAGCGGGAGTTACGAGCAGTACTTC.

V is TRBV28 and J is TRBJ2-5, with 10 bases fitting TRBD2. CDR1 is MDHEN and CDR2 is SYDVKM in the germline V gene. Unmatched junction bases numbered 15, after V lost 3 bases and J lost 5 bases. CDR3 length: 18 residues. CDR3 in amino acids: CASSFRGRRAGGGETQYF. The CDR3 bases are TGTGCCAGCAGTTTTCGGGGGCGTCGAGCGGGAGGGGGGGAGACCCAGTACTTC.

The chain is built from TRBV15 and TRBJ2-2; 13 bases match TRBD2. The CDR3 totals 17 residues. The V and J ends lost 3 bases and 7 bases, in that order; junction bases with no gene match: 8. From germline, CDR1 is LNHNV and CDR2 YYDKDF (reference sequence). The CDR3 DNA reads TGTGCCACCAGCAGGGATTATGGGACTAGCGGGATCGGGGAGCTGTTTTTT. Protein sequence: CATSRDYGTSGIGELFF.

The chain joins TRBV27 to TRBJ1-5; TRBD1 agrees at 9 bases. Germline CDR1 and CDR2: MNHEY and SMNVEV (reference sequence). The trim removed 0 bases at V and 0 bases at J, leaving 0 bases unmatched. This CDR3 comprises 16 residues. CDR3 residues: CASSLSGQGSNQPQHF. CDR3 DNA: TGTGCCAGCAGTTTATCGGGACAGGGTAGCAATCAGCCCCAGCATTTT.

V usage is TRBV11-2 and J usage is TRBJ1-1; D gene unclear. CDR1 and CDR2 from the germline V gene are SGHAT and FQNNGV. The V end lost 4 bases, the J end lost 3 bases, and 12 bases lay between the germline ends. The CDR3 consists of 14 residues. The CDR3 here is CASSSRPPDTEAFF. The CDR3 DNA reads TGTGCCAGCAGCTCCCGTCCACCAGACACTGAAGCTTTCTTT.

The chain is built from TRBV5-1 and TRBJ1-2; 7 bases are shared with TRBD1. This CDR3 has 15 amino acids. V trimming: 2 bases; J trimming: 4 bases; junction bases outside the gene matches: 8. The V gene's germline CDR1 is SGHRS and CDR2 YFSETQ. CDR3 coding DNA: TGCGCCAGCAGCTTCGGGACAGTAGAAACCTATGGCTACACCTTC. It encodes CASSFGTVETYGYTF.

The rearrangement uses TRBV6-1 and TRBJ2-7; 9 positions match TRBD1. Trimming cost V 7 bases and J 1 base; bases outside gene matches: 5. The V gene's germline CDR1 is MNHNS and CDR2 SASEGT. CDR3 length equals 14 residues. CDR3 nucleotides: TGTGCCAGCACTTGGGACAGGGTGTCCTACGAGCAGTACTTC. Its protein is CASTWDRVSYEQYF.

This clone was observed a single time. The chain is built from TRBV14 and TRBJ2-7; D is perhaps TRBD1 (5 bases). The CDR3 consists of 17 residues. V was cut by 4 bases and J by 3 bases, with 22 bases left in between. CDR1 is SGHDN and CDR2 is FVKESK in the germline V gene. For the CDR3, the DNA is TGTGCCAGCAGCCCCCACTTTTCTGGGGCCCCAATCTACGAGCAGTACTTC. Its protein product is CASSPHFSGAPIYEQYF.

To note about this clone: Other DNA sequences of this sample code for an identical CDR3. The chain combines TRBV5-1 with TRBJ2-1, with TRBD1 identical over 7 bases. V was clipped by 0 bases and J by 7 bases; unmatched bases: 4. Germline-derived CDR1 and CDR2 are SGHRS and YFSETQ. The CDR3 sequence is 14 residues long. This chain's CDR3 is CASSLGVQGNEQFF. The CDR3 DNA is TGCGCCAGCAGCTTGGGGGTACAGGGGAATGAGCAGTTCTTC.

The V call is TRBV28, the J call TRBJ1-5, with D possibly TRBD1 on 5 matching bases. Germline values: CDR1 MDHEN, CDR2 SYDVKM. This CDR3 is 14 amino acids long. With 8 bases removed from V and 2 bases from J, the gap between germline ends came to 13 bases. The CDR3 reads CASVRVAGNQPQHF. In DNA, the CDR3 is TGTGCCAGCGTCAGGGTCGCGGGCAATCAGCCCCAGCATTTT. The full variable domain, its missing parts supplied by reference TRBV28 and TRBJ1-5, is DVKVTQSSRYLVKRTGEKVFLECVQDMDHENMFWYRQDPGLGLRLIYFSYDVKMKEKGDIPEGYSVSREKKERFSLILESASTNQTSMYLCASVRVAGNQPQHFGDGTRLSIL.

V and J are TRBV18 and TRBJ1-5; the match to TRBD1 covers 7 bases. With V trimmed by 2 bases and J by 7 bases, 2 bases remained unmatched. Germline CDR1 is KGHSH and CDR2 is LQKENI. The CDR3 totals 13 residues. The CDR3 sequence is CASSPDREQPQHF. The CDR3 DNA is TGTGCCAGCTCACCAGACAGGGAGCAGCCCCAGCATTTT. Full variable domain (remainder filled in from reference TRBV18 and TRBJ1-5): NAGVMQNPRHLVRRRGQEARLRCSPMKGHSHVYWYRQLPEEGLKFMVYLQKENIIDESGMPKERFSAEFPKEGPSILRIQQVVRGDSAAYFCASSPDREQPQHFGDGTRLSIL.

This clone was observed a handful of times. The V and J genes are TRBV30 and TRBJ1-1; D remains ambiguous. V lost 0 bases to trimming and J lost 1 base, with 6 bases between them. Germline values: CDR1 GTSNPN, CDR2 SVGIG (reference sequence). The CDR3 loop spans 13 amino acids. The CDR3 bases are TGTGCCTGGAGTGTAGGAGGGAACACTGAAGCTTTCTTT. This encodes CAWSVGGNTEAFF.

The V and J genes are TRBV30 and TRBJ1-5, with D perhaps matching TRBD1 (6 bases). The germline V gene has CDR1 GTSNPN and CDR2 SVGIG (reference sequence). This CDR3 is built from 13 residues. V gave up 4 bases and J gave up 3 bases, with 10 bases separating them. The chain's CDR3 is CAWNTGHNQPQHF. In nucleotides, the CDR3 is TGTGCCTGGAACACAGGGCACAATCAGCCCCAGCATTTT.

The sample holds a few counts of this clone. J is TRBJ2-2 and V is TRBV5-6; D gene unclear. V gave up 0 bases and J gave up 3 bases, with 12 bases separating them. The CDR3 spans 16 residues. Germline V gene data show CDR1 as SGHDT and CDR2 as YYEEEE. CDR3 amino acids: CASSLDGESDTGELFF. The CDR3 DNA follows: TGTGCCAGCAGCTTGGATGGAGAGAGTGACACCGGGGAGCTGTTTTTT.

This sequence joins TRBV29-1 and TRBJ2-7, with 8 bases fitting TRBD1. The CDR3 spans 13 residues. V was pared by 5 bases and J by 5 bases, with 8 bases of the junction left unmatched. The V gene's germline CDR1 is SQVTM and CDR2 ANQGSEA. The CDR3 DNA sequence: TGCAGCGTTCTTGGACAGGGACTCCACGAGCAGTACTTC. This encodes CSVLGQGLHEQYF.